One and the same sample provided the 27 T cell receptor beta chains below, sequenced in a study of T cell clonality in common variable immunodeficiency (dated by TCRdb to between 2015 and 2017). Library preparation employed the immunoSEQ multiplex PCR assay. This immuneACCESS table, as held by TCRdb, lists in-frame sequences with V and J called but not all clones. Of the missing ones, under half trace to an unresolved V gene in checked studies; the others have no known cause. This sample holds fewer than 60,000 clones in total, without any singletons. The top ten clonotypes cover 2% to 2.5% of the sample. Sequencing was carried out using peripheral blood mononuclear cells. These receptors were obtained from a person aged 18 to 75 in good health.

This clone was counted ten times or more. With the read ending 3 residues before the CDR3 end, the germline J gene is used to fill in that end. The chain combines TRBV10-1 with TRBJ2-5; perhaps TRBD1 as D (6 bases). V lost 0 bases and J 1 base, leaving 9 bases between the germline ends. The CDR3 is 15 amino acids. CDR1 is WNHNN and CDR2 is SYGVQD in the germline V gene (reference sequence). The CDR3 loop reads CASSESQGTQETQYF. CDR3 DNA, as far as it was read: TGCGCCAGCAGTGAGTCTCAGGGGACCCAAGAGACC.

This clone was counted a few times. At one boundary the junction diverges from the germline segment, which might be a read error. The CDR3 end falls 3 residues outside the read, so it is completed with the germline J gene. V gene TRBV30 combines with J gene TRBJ1-5, with D possibly matching TRBD1 (5 bases). There are 15 residues in the CDR3. Germline V gene lookup returns CDR1 GTSNPN and CDR2 SVGIG (reference sequence). The sequenced CDR3 bases are TGTGGCTGGAGTCAGGGCAGCGGGATCAATCAGCCC. Translated: CGWSQGSGINQP. The complete CDR3 sequence is CGWSQGSGINQPQHF.

This clone was detected ten times or more. The CDR3 extends 3 residues past the end of the read, so its final part is completed from the germline J gene. The chain is built from TRBV28 and TRBJ2-1; 7 positions agree with TRBD2. The CDR3 length is 14 residues. Trimming at V came to 7 bases and at J to 5 bases, leaving 8 bases not matched to a gene. Germline CDR1 reads MDHEN; CDR2 reads SYDVKM. The DNA read from the CDR3 is TGTGCCAGCACCCGCCAGCGGGAAGACAATGAG. It codes for CASTRQREDNE. In full, the CDR3 is CASTRQREDNEQFF.

This clone was observed at least ten times. The CDR3 region is CAISERSGIGYTF. Incomplete CDR3 DNA: TGTGCCATCAGTGAGCGGTCAGGGATAGGC. V usage is TRBV10-3 and J usage is TRBJ1-2, with D perhaps TRBD1 (5 bases). The CDR3 goes on 3 residues after the read ends, and that part is filled in from the germline J gene. The CDR3 sequence is 13 residues long. CDR1 and CDR2 from the germline V gene are ENHRY and SYGVKD.

This clone was seen ten or more times. The read is 3 residues too short to cover the CDR3 end, so that end is filled in from the germline J gene. The J gene is TRBJ1-2, the V gene TRBV5-1; no definite D call. This CDR3 comprises 13 residues. The germline CDR1 and CDR2 sequences are SGHRS and YFSETQ. CDR3: CASSLDRGSGYTF. The sequenced CDR3 bases are TGCGCCAGCAGCTTGGATCGAGGTAGCGGC.

This clone was observed many times. Read sequence stops 3 residues before the CDR3 end, and the germline J gene provides the missing end. The chain is built from TRBV27 and TRBJ2-1; TRBD2 matches at 10 bases. The CDR3 spans 16 residues. With V trimmed by 4 bases and J by 9 bases, 12 bases remained unmatched. The germline gives CDR1 MNHEY, CDR2 SMNVEV (reference sequence). The CDR3 reads CASSSLQRGGFVEQFF. CDR3 DNA (partial): TGTGCCAGCAGTTCCCTACAGCGGGGGGGGTTTGTTGAG.

Details on this clone: Being one base from a much bigger clone, this may be a read error. The CDR3 end falls 3 residues outside the read, so it is completed with the germline J gene. The V and J genes are TRBV18 and TRBJ1-4, with 11 positions matching TRBD1. This CDR3 spans 17 amino acids. In germline, CDR1 is KGHSH, CDR2 LQKENI. The sequenced part of the CDR3 DNA is TGTGCCAGCTCACCAAGGACAGGGGGCTCTGGGGCCAACGTA. This translates into CASSPRTGGSGANV. In full, the CDR3 is CASSPRTGGSGANVLFF.

This clone was counted between two and nine times. The CDR3 end lies 3 residues beyond the end of the read and is filled in from the germline J gene. This chain uses TRBV7-9 with TRBJ2-7, with D possibly TRBD2 on 6 matching bases. Germline-derived CDR1 and CDR2 are SEHNR and FQNEAQ (reference sequence). V dropped 7 bases and J dropped 2 bases, with 12 bases sitting between them. The CDR3 has 13 residues. CDR3 amino acids: CASITTGAYEQYF. The sequenced part of the CDR3 DNA is TGTGCCAGCATCACCACGGGGGCCTACGAG.

There are a few counts of this clone. Coverage ceases 3 residues before the CDR3 finishes, and the germline J gene fills in the end. This rearrangement joins TRBV11-2 to TRBJ2-4; 9 nucleotides agree with TRBD2. The CDR3 covers 15 residues. V trimming: 5 bases; J trimming: 4 bases; junction bases outside the gene matches: 6. CDR1 and CDR2 from the germline V gene are SGHAT and FQNNGV. CDR3 DNA, as far as it was read: TGTGCCAGCAGCCACCGACTAGCGGATAAAAACATT. It is translated as CASSHRLADKNI. The entire CDR3 is CASSHRLADKNIQYF.

This clone was detected many times. The sequence runs out 3 residues before the end of the CDR3; the remainder is reconstructed from the germline J gene. This chain joins TRBV19 and TRBJ2-2; 7 nucleotides line up with TRBD1. This CDR3 has 13 amino acids. In germline, CDR1 is LNHDA, CDR2 SQIVND (reference sequence). J lost 7 bases, V lost 4 bases, and 3 bases had no gene match. The CDR3 sequence is CASSTRQGGELFF. Partial CDR3 DNA: TGTGCCAGTAGTACACGACAGGGCGGGGAG. The full variable domain, with the rest looked up from reference TRBV19 and TRBJ2-2, is DGGITQSPKYLFRKEGQNVTLSCEQNLNHDAMYWYRQDPGQGLRLIYYSQIVNDFQKGDIAEGYSVSREKKESFPLTVTSAQKNPTAFYLCASSTRQGGELFFGEGSRLTVL.

This clone has ten or more counts. With the read ending 3 residues before the CDR3 end, the germline J gene is used to fill in that end. The chain links TRBV29-1 to TRBJ1-1, with TRBD1 matching over 7 bases. This CDR3 is 15 amino acids long. J lost 1 base, V lost 8 bases, and 13 bases had no gene match. Germline V gene data show CDR1 as SQVTM and CDR2 as ANQGSEA. The CDR3 spells CSTGGGLRRNTEAFF. The part of the CDR3 DNA that was read is TGCAGCACGGGAGGGGGCTTACGGAGGAACACTGAA.

Ten or more counts support this clone. The read stops 3 residues short of the end of the CDR3; the missing end is completed from the germline J gene. V and J are TRBV7-9 and TRBJ1-1; D might be TRBD1 (6 bases). CDR3 length equals 13 residues. Germline V gene lookup returns CDR1 SEHNR and CDR2 FQNEAQ (reference sequence). With 5 bases removed from V and 4 bases from J, the gap between germline ends came to 11 bases. The CDR3 loop is CASSAGATTEAFF. CDR3 DNA, as far as it was read: TGTGCCAGCAGCGCAGGGGCGACCACTGAA.

This clone was counted ten times or more. The read ends 3 residues before the CDR3 terminus; that terminus is restored from the germline J gene. This chain uses TRBV7-3 with TRBJ2-3; D unresolved. Germline V gives CDR1 SGHTA, CDR2 FQGTGA. The CDR3 length is 13 residues. V was shortened by 2 bases and J by 6 bases, with 9 bases between the two germline ends. Incomplete CDR3 DNA: TGTGCCAGCAGCTTATTAGGGCCCGATACG. As protein: CASSLLGPDT. The whole CDR3 reads CASSLLGPDTQYF.

This clone has a count of ten or more. The read gets to within 3 residues of the CDR3 end, and the germline J gene fills in the rest. The chain has TRBV7-2 and TRBJ1-5, with TRBD1 identical over 8 bases. The germline V gene has CDR1 SGHTA and CDR2 FQGNSA. Trimming took 5 bases from V and 5 from J; bases not matched to a gene: 8. The CDR3 extends over 15 amino acids. Partial CDR3 DNA: TGTGCCAGCAGCCGGTTTCAGGGGGCCCATCAGCCC. Translating gives CASSRFQGAHQP. The whole CDR3 sequence is CASSRFQGAHQPQHF.

Ten or more counts support this clone. The missing CDR3 end, 3 residues past where the read stops, is filled in from the germline J gene. The J gene is TRBJ2-7, the V gene TRBV5-1, with D perhaps TRBD2 (5 bases). The length of the CDR3 is 13 residues. Germline CDR1 and CDR2: SGHRS and YFSETQ. V was shortened by 4 bases and J by 0 bases, with 8 bases between the two germline ends. Partial CDR3 DNA: TGCGCCAGCAGCCCGGCGGGCTCCTACGAG. As protein: CASSPAGSYE. The CDR3, in full, reads CASSPAGSYEQYF.

A note on this clone: Sequencing ends 3 residues short of the CDR3 end; the germline J gene provides the rest. The chain combines TRBV2 with TRBJ2-4; 7 positions agree with TRBD2. Germline CDR1 reads SNHLY; CDR2 reads FYNNEI. The CDR3 contains 11 residues. Incomplete CDR3 DNA: TGTGCCAGCAGGAGCGGGGTTTTT. Its protein is CASRSGVF. The entire CDR3 sequence reads CASRSGVFQYF.

This clone showed up many times. The read is 3 residues too short to cover the CDR3 end, so that end is filled in from the germline J gene. The rearrangement links TRBV19 to TRBJ2-3; TRBD2 matches 8 bases. This CDR3 is built from 15 residues. V dropped 3 bases and J dropped 2; count of bases not matched to a gene: 4. Germline assignment: CDR1 LNHDA and CDR2 SQIVND (reference sequence). The CDR3 sequence: CASSITSGTTDTQYF. Partial CDR3 DNA: TGTGCCAGTAGTATTACTAGCGGTACCACAGATACG.

The sample holds a few counts of this clone. The read comes to an end 3 residues before the CDR3 does, leaving the germline J gene to fill in the end. The chain is built from TRBV19 and TRBJ2-3; D not certain. CDR3 length equals 13 residues. Germline V gene lookup returns CDR1 LNHDA and CDR2 SQIVND (reference sequence). This CDR3 reads CASSTPGTETQYF. The covered CDR3 bases are TGTGCCAGTAGTACACCAGGCACGGAGACG.

A word on this clone: The DNA ends 3 residues before the CDR3 does, and the rest of the CDR3 is filled in from the germline J gene. The chain joins TRBV5-1 to TRBJ2-5; D possibly corresponds to TRBD2 (6 bases). The germline V gene encodes CDR1 SGHRS and CDR2 YFSETQ. The V end was cut by 0 bases, the J end by 0 bases, with 6 bases between. There are 14 residues in the CDR3. Here the CDR3 reads CASSLAGDQETQYF. The CDR3 bases that were read are TGCGCCAGCAGCTTGGCGGGGGACCAAGAGACC.

Note on this clone: With the read ending 3 residues before the CDR3 end, the germline J gene is used to fill in that end. The V and J genes are TRBV7-6 and TRBJ1-6; D may be TRBD1 (6 bases). V lost 8 bases to trimming and J lost 7 bases, with 12 bases between them. This CDR3 has 13 amino acids. Germline-derived CDR1 and CDR2 are SGHVS and FNYEAQ. The CDR3 sequence is CASGATGNSPLHF. CDR3 bases read: TGTGCCAGCGGGGCCACAGGGAATTCACCC.

This clone was observed a few times. Read sequence stops 3 residues before the CDR3 end, and the germline J gene provides the missing end. The V gene is TRBV7-2, the J gene TRBJ1-2; D perhaps matches TRBD1 (5 bases). Germline V gene data show CDR1 as SGHTA and CDR2 as FQGNSA. This CDR3 spans 14 amino acids. Incomplete CDR3 DNA: TGTGCCAGCAGCGCGAGTCCGCAGGGAAGCGAC. Translating gives CASSASPQGSD. The CDR3 in full is CASSASPQGSDYTF.

This clone came up many times. The read ends 3 residues early relative to the CDR3; the germline J gene fills the gap. The genes are TRBV12-3 or TRBV12-4 and TRBJ1-5, with 9 bases lining up with TRBD1. CDR3 length: 16 amino acids. V dropped 7 bases and J dropped 4; count of bases not matched to a gene: 11. The DNA read from the CDR3 is TGTGCCAGCATCCCCCCGGGACAGGGTAGGAATCAGCCC. This sequence encodes CASIPPGQGRNQP. In full, the CDR3 reads CASIPPGQGRNQPQHF.

The table lists this clone with a few counts. The read is 3 residues too short to cover the CDR3 end, so that end is filled in from the germline J gene. The genes are TRBV5-1 and TRBJ2-3, with D unresolved. The CDR3 consists of 15 residues. CDR1 and CDR2 (germline): SGHRS, YFSETQ. The V end lost 0 bases, the J end lost 6 bases, and 14 bases lay between the germline ends. CDR3 bases read: TGCGCCAGCAGCTTGGGAAATCTACCTTCTGATACG. Amino acid sequence: CASSLGNLPSDT. The whole CDR3 protein is CASSLGNLPSDTQYF. The full variable domain, with the rest looked up from reference TRBV5-1 and TRBJ2-3, is KAGVTQTPRYLIKTRGQQVTLSCSPISGHRSVSWYQQTPGQGLQFLFEYFSETQRNKGNFPGRFSGRQFSNSRSEMNVSTLELGDSALYLCASSLGNLPSDTQYFGPGTRLTVL.

This clone has a count of ten or more. The covered CDR3 bases are TGTGCCAGCAGTTACTCACTCTACGAG. It is translated as CASSYSLYE. The whole CDR3 sequence is CASSYSLYEQYF. The rearrangement uses TRBV6-7 and TRBJ2-7; D ambiguous. The read terminates 3 residues before the CDR3 end, so the remaining end is supplied by the germline J gene. TRBV6-7 is an ORF, with its function uncertain. V gave up 0 bases and J gave up 3 bases, with 3 bases separating them. The CDR3 length is 12 residues.

There are many counts of this clone. Read coverage stops 3 residues before the CDR3 terminus; the germline J gene supplies the remainder. The rearrangement joins TRBV7-8 to TRBJ1-5; D is unclear. Trimming took 8 bases from V and 4 from J, leaving 9 bases between them. Germline loops: CDR1 SGHVS, CDR2 FQNEAQ. The CDR3 is 12 residues long. The CDR3 loop reads CASSAGNQPQHF. The sequenced part of the CDR3 DNA is TGTGCCAGCTCAGCGGGAAATCAGCCC.

This clone was seen a handful of times. The CDR3 extends 3 residues past the end of the read, so its final part is completed from the germline J gene. The rearrangement joins TRBV20-1 to TRBJ2-5; tentative D call: TRBD2 (6 bases). The V and J ends lost 4 bases and 5 bases respectively, with 8 bases between them. The germline CDR1 and CDR2 sequences are DFQATT and SNEGSKA (reference sequence). CDR3 size: 11 residues. The DNA read from the CDR3 is TGCAGTGCTACAGGAGGGGAGACC. Translation: CSATGGET. From start to end, the CDR3 is CSATGGETQYF.

This clone was found many times. The DNA ends 3 residues before the CDR3 does, and the rest of the CDR3 is filled in from the germline J gene. The gene calls are TRBV7-8 and TRBJ2-7; 7 nucleotides agree with TRBD1. V lost 4 bases and J lost 3; bases outside the gene matches: 6. The CDR3 covers 14 residues. Germline lookup yields CDR1 SGHVS and CDR2 FQNEAQ. Here the CDR3 reads CASSYLTGDYEQYF. The covered CDR3 bases are TGTGCCAGCAGCTACCTAACAGGGGACTACGAG.